The present T cell receptor beta chain was sequenced within a study of shared clonotypes between healthy human individuals. General study results and limits: Of the naive CD4 clonotypes, approximately 5% were shared across a few donors.

Once extracted for a subset, genomic DNA was divided evenly among several immunoSEQ plates. Produced via immunoSEQ multiplex PCR; TCRdb's table is partial and in-frame only. The sample has roughly 1,500,000 clones; around 98% are singletons. On this clone: Its target is not known.

The CDR3 has 11 amino acids. The germline V gene encodes CDR1 WSHSY and CDR2 SAAADI. Trimming pared 11 bases from V and 7 bases from J, leaving 14 bases between. The sample consisted of naive CD4+ T cells sorted from blood. Subset specified: CD45RA+ positively selected. The TCR sequence derives from a man aged 25-40 years in good health. This chain links TRBV10-2 with TRBJ1-2; no clear D gene. The CDR3 reads CAPGRGSGYTF. In DNA, the CDR3 is TGCGCCCCAGGTCGCGGTTCTGGCTACACCTTC.